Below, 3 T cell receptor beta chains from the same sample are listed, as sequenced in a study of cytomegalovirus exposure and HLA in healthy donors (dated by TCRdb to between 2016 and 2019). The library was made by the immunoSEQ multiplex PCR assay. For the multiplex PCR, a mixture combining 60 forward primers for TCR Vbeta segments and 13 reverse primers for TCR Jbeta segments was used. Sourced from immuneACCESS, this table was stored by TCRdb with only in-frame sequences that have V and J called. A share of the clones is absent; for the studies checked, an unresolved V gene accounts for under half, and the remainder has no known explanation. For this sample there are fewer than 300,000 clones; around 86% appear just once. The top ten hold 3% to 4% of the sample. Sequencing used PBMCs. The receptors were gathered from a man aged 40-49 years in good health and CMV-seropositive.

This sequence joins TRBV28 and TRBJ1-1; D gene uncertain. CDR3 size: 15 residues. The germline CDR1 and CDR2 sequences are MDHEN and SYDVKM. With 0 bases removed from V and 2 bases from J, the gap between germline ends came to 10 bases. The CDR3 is CASSLWLVSNTEAFF. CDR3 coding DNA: TGTGCCAGCAGTTTATGGTTGGTGAGCAACACTGAAGCTTTCTTT.

The CDR3 coding sequence is TGTGCCTGGAGTCCTCGGACTCATGAGCAGTTCTTC. It codes for CAWSPRTHEQFF. The chain combines TRBV30 with TRBJ2-1; TRBD2 might be the D (5 bases). This CDR3 contains 12 residues. Germline V gives CDR1 GTSNPN, CDR2 SVGIG (reference sequence). Deletions cut 2 bases from V and 8 bases from J, with 10 bases between.

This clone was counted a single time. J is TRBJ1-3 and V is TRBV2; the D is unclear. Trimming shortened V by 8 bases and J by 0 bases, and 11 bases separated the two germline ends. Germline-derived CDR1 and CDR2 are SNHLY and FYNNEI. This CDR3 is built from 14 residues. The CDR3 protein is CASLRDNSGNTIYF. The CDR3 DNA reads TGTGCCAGCCTCAGAGACAACTCTGGAAACACCATATATTTT.